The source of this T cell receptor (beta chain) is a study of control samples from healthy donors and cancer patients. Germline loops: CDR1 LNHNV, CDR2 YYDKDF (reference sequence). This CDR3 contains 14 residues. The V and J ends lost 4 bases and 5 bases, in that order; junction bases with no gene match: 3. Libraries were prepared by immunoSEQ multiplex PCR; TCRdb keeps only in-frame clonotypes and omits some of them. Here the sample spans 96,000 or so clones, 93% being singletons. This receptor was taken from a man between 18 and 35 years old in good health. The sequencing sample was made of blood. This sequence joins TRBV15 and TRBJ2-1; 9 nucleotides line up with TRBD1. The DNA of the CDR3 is TGTGCCACCAGCAAGGGACAGGGAGACAATGAGCAGTTCTTC. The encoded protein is CATSKGQGDNEQFF.